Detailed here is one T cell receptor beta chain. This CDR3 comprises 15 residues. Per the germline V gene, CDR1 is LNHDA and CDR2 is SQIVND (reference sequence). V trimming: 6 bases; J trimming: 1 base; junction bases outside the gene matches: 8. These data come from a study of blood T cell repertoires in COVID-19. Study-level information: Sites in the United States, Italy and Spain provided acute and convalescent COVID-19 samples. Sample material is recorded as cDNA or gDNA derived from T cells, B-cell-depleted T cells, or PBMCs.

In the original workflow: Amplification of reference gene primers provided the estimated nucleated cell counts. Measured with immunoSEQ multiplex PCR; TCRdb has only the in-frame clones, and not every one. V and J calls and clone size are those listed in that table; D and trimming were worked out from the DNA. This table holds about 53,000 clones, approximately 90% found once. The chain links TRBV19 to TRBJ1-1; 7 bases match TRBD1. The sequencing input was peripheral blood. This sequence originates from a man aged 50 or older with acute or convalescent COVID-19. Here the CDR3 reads CASRGDRNSNTEAFF. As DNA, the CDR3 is TGTGCCAGTAGAGGGGACAGAAACTCGAACACTGAAGCTTTCTTT.